This T cell receptor (beta chain) came from a study of blood T cells in healthy people across ages. Germline V gene sequence: CDR1 DFQATT, CDR2 SNEGSKA (reference sequence). The CDR3 spans 15 residues. This clonotype has more than one count but fewer than ten. Being one base from a much bigger clone, this may be a read error. A second PCR, run for about 6 to 12 cycles, used a sample-barcoded 5' primer plus a J-beta primer mix. TCRdb analysed the 5' RACE reads with MiXCR anew, one entry per CDR3 protein. Counted here are some 710,000 distinct CDR3 sequences, about 47% occurring once; the ten biggest clones make up around a sixth.

V gene TRBV20-1 combines with J gene TRBJ2-1; D remains ambiguous. The DNA matches TRBJ2-7 better at its end, which makes the J call doubtful. The material sequenced was blood. The TCR originated in an elderly man in good health. The CDR3 is CSAGPSVGFYNEQYF. The CDR3 DNA is TGCAGTGCAGGGCCGAGCGTGGGCTTCTACAATGAGCAGTACTTC.